The table lists the clone carrying this TCR beta chain with a count of one. The antigen is unknown. The CDR3 length is 15 residues. Trimming shortened V by 4 bases and J by 0 bases, and 11 bases separated the two germline ends. Germline V gene lookup returns CDR1 SNHLY and CDR2 FYNNEI. The data were obtained in a study of post-analysis software for immune sequencing data. Study-level points and caveats: Batch-matched samples strongly co-clustered by F measure. Among 5 or 6 TRBV segments more frequent in patients than controls were TRBV5-6, TRBV5-1 and TRBV20-1.

Unique molecular identifiers were carried by the TCR beta cDNA libraries. TCRdb re-called the PCR reads with MiXCR, one entry per CDR3 protein. This table has about 820,000 distinct CDR3 sequences, approximately 53% appearing once. The sequenced material came from blood. The gene calls are TRBV2 and TRBJ2-3; possibly TRBD1 for D (6 bases). This sequence originates from a girl aged 10-17 years with multiple sclerosis. CDR3 in amino acids: CASSVTGRSTDTQYF. The CDR3 bases are TGTGCCAGCAGTGTCACAGGGCGAAGCACAGATACGCAGTATTTT.